A selection of T cell receptor beta chains follows, all from one sample in a study of Ad26.COV2.S vaccination and SARS-CoV-2 variants. Assay: immunoSEQ multiplex PCR; the TCRdb copy retains only in-frame clones and omits some. The sample lists about 350,000 clones, roughly nine tenths occurring once. Sequencing used peripheral blood, obtained in a trial of Ad26.COV2.S vaccine versus placebo. These receptor sequences come from a person aged 18 to 59 who received the Ad26.COV2.S COVID-19 vaccine or a placebo. Each CDR3 is given with its conserved first and last residue. A D gene is named only where the DNA matches it firmly. Clone size is stated in some rows and not others, as once, few, many or a class when expanded.

TGTGCCAGCAGCCCCCGGAGGGGGGAGACCCAGTACTTC | CASSPRRGETQYF | NA | NA | TRBJ2-5 | TRBV7-6
TGTGCCAGCAGTTTGGCCGGGGGGAACACCGGGGAGCTGTTTTTT | CASSLAGGNTGELFF | NA | NA | TRBJ2-2 | TRBV6-2/TRBV6-3
TGTGCCAGCAGCGTAACAACCCGACGGATCACGCCAGAGACCCAGTACTTC | CASSVTTRRITPETQYF | few | NA | TRBJ2-5 | TRBV3-1/TRBV3-2
TGTGCCAGCAGTCTAACGGGACTAGCGGGGTCCAATGAGCAGTTCTTC | CASSLTGLAGSNEQFF | NA | TRBD2 | TRBJ2-1 | TRBV6-2/TRBV6-3
TGTGCCAGCAGCCCCCTGGGGGGAACGAACACTGAAGCTTTCTTT | CASSPLGGTNTEAFF | few | NA | TRBJ1-1 | TRBV5-8
TGCGCCAGCAGCCTTCTTCAGGGGTTTGGAAACACCATATATTTT | CASSLLQGFGNTIYF | NA | NA | TRBJ1-3 | TRBV5-1
TGTGCCAGCAGCCAGGGTAGGGGGAAAGAGACCCAGTACTTC | CASSQGRGKETQYF | NA | NA | TRBJ2-5 | TRBV7-9
TGCGCCAGCAGCTTCAAGGACCTGAACACTGAAGCTTTCTTT | CASSFKDLNTEAFF | NA | NA | TRBJ1-1 | TRBV5-1
TGTGCCAGTACCATGGGAACAGGGGGTCTCCCTAACTATGGCTACACCTTC | CASTMGTGGLPNYGYTF | NA | TRBD1 | TRBJ1-2 | TRBV19
TGCAGCGTTGAAGATTCGGGGTTAAACACCATATATTTT | CSVEDSGLNTIYF | NA | NA | TRBJ1-3 | TRBV29-1
TGTGCCAGCAGCCCCCAGATGGCTAATCAGGAGACCCAGTACTTC | CASSPQMANQETQYF | NA | NA | TRBJ2-5 | TRBV3-1/TRBV3-2
TGTGCCAGCAGCCAAGGGGACTCCGCAACTAATGAAAAACTGTTTTTT | CASSQGDSATNEKLFF | NA | NA | TRBJ1-4 | TRBV3-1/TRBV3-2
TGTGCCAGCAGCTTACTTACAGGGGCCACCGGGGAGCTGTTTTTT | CASSLLTGATGELFF | NA | TRBD1 | TRBJ2-2 | TRBV7-2
TGTGCCAGCAGTTTAGGGCACGAGCAGTACTTC | CASSLGHEQYF | few | NA | TRBJ2-7 | TRBV27
TGTGCCAGCAGTTTATCCCTCAGAGGGGGAGGGACTGTTGACACCAAAGAGACCCAGTACTTC | CASSLSLRGGGTVDTKETQYF | NA | NA | TRBJ2-5 | TRBV28
TGTGCCAGCAGCTTAGGGTCGAGTGATACCTTCTACGAGCAGTACTTC | CASSLGSSDTFYEQYF | once | NA | TRBJ2-7 | TRBV7-2
TGTGCCAGCAGTTACTCAGAAGGACGTCAAGCAGCTTTCTTT | CASSYSEGRQAAFF | NA | NA | TRBJ1-1 | TRBV6-5
TGCGCCAGCAGCCAAGAGCGGAGCTACGAGCAGTACTTC | CASSQERSYEQYF | NA | NA | TRBJ2-7 | TRBV4-3